A selection of T cell receptor beta chains follows, all from one sample in a study of early T cells in non-severe SARS-CoV-2 infection. Each CDR3 protein is one row after TCRdb ran MiXCR on the 5' RACE reads. The sample includes tens of thousands of distinct CDR3 sequences, around 7% of them seen just once. Specimen: whole blood. The receptors shown here come from an adult who was a healthcare worker with PCR-confirmed SARS-CoV-2 infection or an uninfected control (not recorded which). Each CDR3 is given with its conserved first and last residue. A D gene is named only where the DNA matches it firmly. Clone size is shown for a subset of rows, as once, few, many or a class of expanded clone.

CDR3nt: TGTGCCAGCAGCATTGGGACACCTACTGAAGCTTTCTTT
CDR3aa: CASSIGTPTEAFF
d_gene: .
v_gene: TRBV21-1
abundance: many
len: 13
j_gene: TRBJ1-1

CDR3nt: TGCAGCGTTGAAGCCAGTAACAATGAGCAGTTCTTC
CDR3aa: CSVEASNNEQFF
d_gene: .
v_gene: TRBV29-1
abundance: many
len: 12
j_gene: TRBJ2-1

CDR3nt: TGTGCCAGCAGTCGGGGACTAGCGAGCACAGATACGCAGTATTTT
CDR3aa: CASSRGLASTDTQYF
d_gene: TRBD2
v_gene: TRBV27
abundance: .
len: 15
j_gene: TRBJ2-3

CDR3nt: TGTGCCAGCAGCTTGGCCTCGTGGTCCTACAATGAGCAGTTCTTC
CDR3aa: CASSLASWSYNEQFF
d_gene: .
v_gene: TRBV5-6
abundance: many
len: 15
j_gene: TRBJ2-1

CDR3nt: TGTGCCAGCAGCTTACTGGAGGAGATGGAGCGGAGCTACACCTTC
CDR3aa: CASSLLEEMERSYTF
d_gene: .
v_gene: TRBV7-9
abundance: many
len: 15
j_gene: TRBJ1-2

CDR3nt: TGTGCCAGCAGTTCCCCCGGGGAGGTCCCAGCAACTAATGAAAAACTGTTTTTT
CDR3aa: CASSSPGEVPATNEKLFF
d_gene: .
v_gene: TRBV28
abundance: many
len: 18
j_gene: TRBJ1-4

CDR3nt: TGTGCCAGCAGTTCCAGACTAGCGCCAGAGCAGTTCTTC
CDR3aa: CASSSRLAPEQFF
d_gene: TRBD2
v_gene: TRBV28
abundance: many
len: 13
j_gene: TRBJ2-1

CDR3nt: TGTGCCAGCAGCTTACTCGAGGACAATGAGCAGTTCTTC
CDR3aa: CASSLLEDNEQFF
d_gene: .
v_gene: TRBV11-2
abundance: many
len: 13
j_gene: TRBJ2-1

CDR3nt: TGTGCCAGCAGGCCTCGGACTAGCGGGAGTATCTTC
CDR3aa: CASRPRTSGSIF
d_gene: TRBD2
v_gene: TRBV6-6
abundance: many
len: 12
j_gene: TRBJ2-1

CDR3nt: TGTGCCAGCAGTTTAGGTGGTAGCGGGGGCCAAGAGACCCAGTACTTC
CDR3aa: CASSLGGSGGQETQYF
d_gene: TRBD2
v_gene: TRBV28
abundance: many
len: 16
j_gene: TRBJ2-5

CDR3nt: TGTGCCAGCAGCCCAGAACCGACAGCCCGTTCCTATGGCTACACCTTC
CDR3aa: CASSPEPTARSYGYTF
d_gene: .
v_gene: TRBV3-1
abundance: few
len: 16
j_gene: TRBJ1-2

CDR3nt: TGTGCCTGGCATGGGGACTCCGAATACAATGAGCAGTTCTTC
CDR3aa: CAWHGDSEYNEQFF
d_gene: .
v_gene: TRBV30
abundance: few
len: 14
j_gene: TRBJ2-1

CDR3nt: TGCGCCAGTCCGAGGCCCCAGCATTTT
CDR3aa: CASPRPQHF
d_gene: .
v_gene: TRBV5-1
abundance: many
len: 9
j_gene: TRBJ1-5

CDR3nt: TGTGCCAGCAGTTGGAGACAGGGATACACAGATACGCAGTATTTT
CDR3aa: CASSWRQGYTDTQYF
d_gene: TRBD1
v_gene: TRBV28
abundance: many
len: 15
j_gene: TRBJ2-3

CDR3nt: TGCGCCAGCAGCCAACCCCTAGCGGGAGGGGGAGAGCAGTACTTC
CDR3aa: CASSQPLAGGGEQYF
d_gene: TRBD2
v_gene: TRBV4-1
abundance: many
len: 15
j_gene: TRBJ2-7

CDR3nt: TGTGCCAGCAGCCAAGGACCGGAGAGGACTGAAGCTTTCTTT
CDR3aa: CASSQGPERTEAFF
d_gene: .
v_gene: TRBV9
abundance: .
len: 14
j_gene: TRBJ1-1

CDR3nt: TGTGCCAGCACTACGGCGAGTCCCGGCACAGATACGCAGTATTTT
CDR3aa: CASTTASPGTDTQYF
d_gene: .
v_gene: TRBV28
abundance: many
len: 15
j_gene: TRBJ2-3